The 29 T cell receptor beta chains below come from one sample, sequenced in a study of shared clonotypes between healthy human individuals. Clones were read by immunoSEQ multiplex PCR, and TCRdb kept only the in-frame ones, dropping some. The table records approximately 2.5 million clones, around 94% of them present only once. The material sequenced was naive CD4+ T cells sorted from blood. Described subset: CD45RA+ positively selected. The receptors stem from a man younger than 35 in good health.

A word on this clone: The sample holds other DNA sequences that translate to the same CDR3. The chain combines TRBV5-1 with TRBJ2-5; D is undetermined. Germline CDR1 SGHRS, CDR2 YFSETQ. Trimming stripped 0 bases from V and 3 bases from J, with 6 bases between. CDR3 length: 13 amino acids. CDR3 amino acids: CASSLGPKETQYF. As DNA, the CDR3 is TGCGCCAGCAGCTTGGGGCCGAAAGAGACCCAGTACTTC.

This chain joins TRBV6-6 and TRBJ1-1, with D perhaps matching TRBD1 (6 bases). Looked up from germline, CDR1 is MNHNY and CDR2 is SVGAGI (reference sequence). The CDR3 is 14 amino acids. The ends were cut back, 2 bases at V and 5 bases at J, with 12 bases in the middle. As DNA, the CDR3 is TGTGCCAGCAGTTACGCAAGGGGGTTAACTGAAGCTTTCTTT. It encodes CASSYARGLTEAFF.

V and J are TRBV2 and TRBJ1-2, with TRBD1 as a possible D gene (6 bases). The germline CDR1 and CDR2 sequences are SNHLY and FYNNEI. The V end was cut by 6 bases, the J end by 2 bases, with 10 bases between. The CDR3 loop spans 13 amino acids. Here the CDR3 reads CASSLTGNYGYTF. In nucleotides, the CDR3 is TGTGCCAGCAGCCTGACAGGAAACTATGGCTACACCTTC.

The genes are TRBV15 and TRBJ2-6, with D perhaps matching TRBD2 (6 bases). The CDR3 totals 16 residues. Germline V gene lookup returns CDR1 LNHNV and CDR2 YYDKDF (reference sequence). V was shortened by 1 base and J by 1 base, with 8 bases between the two germline ends. The DNA for the CDR3 is TGTGCCACCAGCAGAGGCGGGGTTTCTGGGGCCAACGTCCTGACTTTC. Its protein is CATSRGGVSGANVLTF.

The CDR3 DNA reads TGTGCCATCAGTCCCGACAAGAACACTGAAGCTTTCTTT. It translates to CAISPDKNTEAFF. The gene calls are TRBV10-3 and TRBJ1-1; D call uncertain. V was pared by 5 bases and J by 1 base, with 8 bases between. In germline, CDR1 is ENHRY, CDR2 SYGVKD. This CDR3 is 13 amino acids long.

V is TRBV6-6 and J is TRBJ2-5, with 7 bases identical to TRBD1. The J segment lost 1 base and the V segment lost 5 bases, leaving 4 bases of the junction unmatched. The length of the CDR3 is 14 residues. Germline V gene lookup returns CDR1 MNHNY and CDR2 SVGAGI (reference sequence). CDR3 nucleotide sequence: TGTGCCAGCAGTCTGACAGGGATCCAAGAGACCCAGTACTTC. The encoded protein is CASSLTGIQETQYF.

The genes are TRBV11-2 and TRBJ1-2; tentative D call: TRBD1 (6 bases). Between the trimmed V and J ends, which lost 3 bases and 8 bases, there was a span of 22 bases. This CDR3 spans 16 amino acids. Germline V CDR1 and CDR2: SGHAT, FQNNGV. The CDR3 reads CASSLRGDSSTTGYTF. The CDR3 DNA reads as TGTGCCAGCAGCTTGAGGGGGGACTCCTCAACCACGGGCTACACCTTC.

V and J are TRBV7-2 and TRBJ1-2; TRBD1 aligns across 9 bases. Unmatched junction bases numbered 10, after V lost 4 bases and J lost 4 bases. CDR3 size: 16 residues. The germline CDR1 and CDR2 sequences are SGHTA and FQGNSA. CDR3 in amino acids: CASSSLGLDRGYGYTF. The CDR3 nucleotides read TGTGCCAGCAGCTCCCTCGGATTGGACAGGGGCTATGGCTACACCTTC.

The J gene is TRBJ1-5, the V gene TRBV28, with 7 bases matching TRBD1. This CDR3 is built from 15 residues. V gave up 10 bases and J gave up 6 bases; unmatched junction bases: 15. Germline loops: CDR1 MDHEN, CDR2 SYDVKM. As DNA, the CDR3 is TGTGCCACCTCCCTACAGGGGCGGCCAGGTCAGCCCCAGCATTTT. Protein: CATSLQGRPGQPQHF.

Notes on this clone: A junction boundary mismatches the germline segment, possibly from a read error. V usage is TRBV30 and J usage is TRBJ1-6; D not certain. From germline, CDR1 is GTSNPN and CDR2 SVGIG (reference sequence). This CDR3 is 15 amino acids long. This chain's CDR3 is CACSVKGRQNSPLHF. The CDR3 nucleotides read TGTGCCTGTAGTGTAAAAGGGCGCCAGAATTCACCCCTCCACTTT.

The chain links TRBV4-1 to TRBJ2-5; 10 positions agree with TRBD2. The CDR3 is 16 residues long. V shed 3 bases, J shed 2 bases, and the junction held 6 bases outside the gene matches. Germline CDR1 and CDR2: MGHRA and YSYEKL. CDR3 DNA sequence: TGCGCCAGCAGCCACGAAGCGGGGGGGCGACAAGAGACCCAGTACTTC. Its translation is CASSHEAGGRQETQYF.

The chain carries TRBV30 and TRBJ2-1; 11 nucleotides line up with TRBD2. The CDR3 totals 16 residues. CDR1 is GTSNPN, CDR2 SVGIG, per germline (reference sequence). V lost 3 bases and J lost 13; bases outside the gene matches: 17. The CDR3 spells CAWSREASGRPPNQFF. CDR3 sequence (DNA): TGTGCCTGGAGCAGGGAGGCTAGCGGGAGGCCCCCCAATCAGTTCTTC.

As to this clone: Other nucleotide sequences in the sample specify the same CDR3. This sequence joins TRBV5-1 and TRBJ1-1; no reliable D call. Per germline, CDR1 SGHRS and CDR2 YFSETQ. The V gene lost 0 bases and the J gene lost 2 bases, with 5 bases spanning the gap. The CDR3 sequence is 13 residues long. The CDR3 is CASSLDTNTEAFF. The CDR3 DNA reads TGCGCCAGCAGCTTGGACACTAACACTGAAGCTTTCTTT.

This clone occurred once. CDR3 DNA: TGTGCCAGCCTTGTAGGGGGTCAATACGAGCAGTACTTC. This sequence encodes CASLVGGQYEQYF. This chain uses TRBV6-5 with TRBJ2-7; possibly TRBD1 for D (6 bases). The CDR3 extends over 13 amino acids. V was trimmed by 8 bases and J by 4 bases, leaving 15 bases between them. CDR1 and CDR2 (germline): MNHEY, SVGAGI.

The sample holds a few counts of this clone. The rearrangement uses TRBV10-3 and TRBJ2-3; D remains unclear. This CDR3 contains 12 residues. Germline CDR1 ENHRY, CDR2 SYGVKD. V was clipped by 8 bases and J by 0 bases, with 6 bases between them. The CDR3 DNA is TGTGCCATCGGGGATAGCACAGATACGCAGTATTTT. Protein sequence: CAIGDSTDTQYF.

J is TRBJ2-1 and V is TRBV19; 12 bases match TRBD2. Trimming cost V 7 bases and J 4 bases; bases outside gene matches: 5. The germline V gene encodes CDR1 LNHDA and CDR2 SQIVND (reference sequence). This CDR3 region has 15 residues. The CDR3 bases are TGTGCCAGTACTTCCGGACTAGCGGGATACAATGAGCAGTTCTTC. As protein: CASTSGLAGYNEQFF.

The chain recombines TRBV4-1 with TRBJ2-7; D is unclear. The V end was cut by 0 bases, the J end by 3 bases, with 9 bases between. CDR1 MGHRA and CDR2 YSYEKL come from the germline V gene. This CDR3 comprises 14 residues. This chain's CDR3 is CASSQDEFGYEQYF. The CDR3 nucleotides are TGCGCCAGCAGCCAAGATGAGTTTGGCTACGAGCAGTACTTC.

The chain links TRBV5-6 to TRBJ2-2; possibly TRBD2 for D (5 bases). V was shortened by 5 bases and J by 2 bases, with 16 bases between the two germline ends. This CDR3 is 16 amino acids long. CDR1 and CDR2 (germline): SGHDT, YYEEEE. CDR3 region: CASRRYLASNTGELFF. In nucleotides, the CDR3 is TGTGCCAGCAGAAGGTATTTAGCGTCAAACACCGGGGAGCTGTTTTTT. Full variable domain (outside the CDR3, taken from reference TRBV5-6 and TRBJ2-2): DAGVTQSPTHLIKTRGQQVTLRCSPKSGHDTVSWYQQALGQGPQFIFQYYEEEERQRGNFPDRFSGHQFPNYSSELNVNALLLGDSALYLCASRRYLASNTGELFFGEGSRLTVL.

The chain links TRBV5-1 to TRBJ2-2; D might be TRBD1 or TRBD2, each matching 5 bases. This CDR3 contains 17 residues. Per germline, CDR1 SGHRS and CDR2 YFSETQ. V gave up 4 bases and J gave up 4 bases, with 20 bases separating them. CDR3 residues: CASSVREPLRATGELFF. The CDR3 DNA reads as TGCGCCAGCAGCGTCAGGGAGCCCCTCAGGGCCACCGGGGAGCTGTTTTTT. Using reference TRBV5-1 and TRBJ2-2 for the parts outside the CDR3, the full variable domain is KAGVTQTPRYLIKTRGQQVTLSCSPISGHRSVSWYQQTPGQGLQFLFEYFSETQRNKGNFPGRFSGRQFSNSRSEMNVSTLELGDSALYLCASSVREPLRATGELFFGEGSRLTVL.

The table lists this clone with a count of one. The J gene is TRBJ2-3, the V gene TRBV9; TRBD2 matches 10 bases. V lost 4 bases, J lost 6 bases, and 8 bases stayed unmatched. The CDR3 is 15 amino acids. Germline CDR1 is SGDLS and CDR2 is YYNGEE. This CDR3 reads CASSKLAGGVDTQYF. The CDR3 bases are TGTGCCAGCAGCAAATTAGCGGGGGGTGTGGATACGCAGTATTTT.

Comment on this clone: The same CDR3 also results from other DNA sequences found in this sample. This sequence joins TRBV5-4 and TRBJ2-3; D gene unclear. The CDR3 is 14 residues long. The germline CDR1 and CDR2 sequences are SGHNT and YYREEE (reference sequence). Trimming left V 3 bases short and J 0 bases short, with 8 bases between. CDR3 loop: CASSSPTSTDTQYF. The CDR3 DNA reads as TGTGCCAGCAGCTCCCCGACAAGCACAGATACGCAGTATTTT.

V usage is TRBV19 and J usage is TRBJ1-1, with 7 nucleotides matching TRBD1. V was clipped by 7 bases and J by 8 bases; unmatched bases: 13. The V gene's germline CDR1 is LNHDA and CDR2 SQIVND (reference sequence). CDR3 length equals 14 residues. In DNA, the CDR3 is TGTGCCAGTACCCCGCCAGGGGGGGTGAAAGAAGCTTTCTTT. Protein product: CASTPPGGVKEAFF.

V usage is TRBV7-9 and J usage is TRBJ2-2, with TRBD1 as a possible D gene (5 bases). The CDR3 is made up of 16 amino acids. Germline V gene sequence: CDR1 SEHNR, CDR2 FQNEAQ (reference sequence). Trimming pared 5 bases from V and 0 bases from J, leaving 13 bases between. In DNA form, the CDR3 reads TGTGCCAGCAGCCCTTTCACAGGTTCGAACACCGGGGAGCTGTTTTTT. It yields the protein CASSPFTGSNTGELFF.

Written as DNA, the CDR3 is TGTGCCAGCAGTTCCTTTTACGCGGGAGGGCTTCAGGAGACCCAGTACTTC. Its translation: CASSSFYAGGLQETQYF. The chain joins TRBV7-6 to TRBJ2-5, with 9 bases identical to TRBD2. The CDR3 length is 17 residues. Per germline, CDR1 SGHVS and CDR2 FNYEAQ. Trimming took 6 bases from V and 5 from J; bases not matched to a gene: 16. Variable domain in full (rest from reference TRBV7-6 and TRBJ2-5): GAGVSQSPRYKVTKRGQDVALRCDPISGHVSLYWYRQALGQGPEFLTYFNYEAQQDKSGLPNDRFSAERPEGSISTLTIQRTEQRDSAMYRCASSSFYAGGLQETQYFGPGTRLLVL.

Comments on this clone: An end of the junction differs from the germline gene, which may be a read error. V and J are TRBV7-7 and TRBJ2-5; no clear D gene. This CDR3 contains 14 residues. Germline lookup yields CDR1 SSHAT and CDR2 FNYEAQ (reference sequence). The CDR3 DNA is TGTGCTAGCAGCTTGTGGGGAAAAGGGGAGACCCAGTACTTC. It is translated as CASSLWGKGETQYF. The full variable domain, with the rest looked up from reference TRBV7-7 and TRBJ2-5, is GAGVSQSPRYKVTKRGQDVTLRCDPISSHATLYWYQQALGQGPEFLTYFNYEAQPDKSGLPSDRFSAERPEGSISTLTIQRTEQRDSAMYRCASSLWGKGETQYFGPGTRLLVL.

J is TRBJ2-7 and V is TRBV6-1; unclear D gene. The CDR3 consists of 14 residues. Per the germline V gene, CDR1 is MNHNS and CDR2 is SASEGT. The V gene lost 4 bases and the J gene lost 0 bases, with 10 bases spanning the gap. The CDR3 loop reads CASSGGPPSYEQYF. CDR3 coding DNA: TGTGCCAGCAGTGGTGGACCACCCTCCTACGAGCAGTACTTC.

Comment on this clone: One junction end does not reproduce the germline sequence, and a read error may be involved. The gene calls are TRBV7-7 and TRBJ2-2; 7 bases map to TRBD2. This CDR3 contains 17 residues. Germline V gene sequence: CDR1 SSHAT, CDR2 FNYEAQ (reference sequence). CDR3 sequence (DNA): TGTGCTAGCAGCCTAAGGGCGGCGGGAGTTGGAACCGGGGAGCTGTTTTTT. As protein: CASSLRAAGVGTGELFF.

The V and J genes are TRBV5-1 and TRBJ1-5; TRBD1 matches 7 bases. J was trimmed by 7 bases and V by 2 bases; bases with no gene match: 6. The CDR3 totals 14 residues. The germline CDR1 and CDR2 sequences are SGHRS and YFSETQ. CDR3: CASSFAGGGQPQHF. Here the CDR3 DNA reads TGCGCCAGCAGCTTCGCAGGGGGTGGCCAGCCCCAGCATTTT.

This chain connects TRBV5-6 to TRBJ1-4; 9 bases agree with TRBD1. Per the germline V gene, CDR1 is SGHDT and CDR2 is YYEEEE. The CDR3 contains 19 residues. The CDR3 here is CVVTERGTGRLATNEKLFF. For the CDR3, the DNA is TGTGTCGTGACAGAGCGCGGGACAGGGAGGTTGGCGACTAATGAAAAACTGTTTTTT.